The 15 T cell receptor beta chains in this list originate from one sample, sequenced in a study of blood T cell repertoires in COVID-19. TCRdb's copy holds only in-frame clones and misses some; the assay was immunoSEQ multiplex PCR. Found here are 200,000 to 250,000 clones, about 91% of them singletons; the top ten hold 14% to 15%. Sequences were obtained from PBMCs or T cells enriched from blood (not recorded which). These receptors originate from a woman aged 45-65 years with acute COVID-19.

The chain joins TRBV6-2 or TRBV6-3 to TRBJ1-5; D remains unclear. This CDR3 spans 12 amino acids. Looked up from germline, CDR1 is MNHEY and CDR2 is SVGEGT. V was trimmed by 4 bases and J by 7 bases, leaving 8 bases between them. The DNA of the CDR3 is TGTGCCAGCAGTTTACCTATCCAGCCCCAGCATTTT. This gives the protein CASSLPIQPQHF.

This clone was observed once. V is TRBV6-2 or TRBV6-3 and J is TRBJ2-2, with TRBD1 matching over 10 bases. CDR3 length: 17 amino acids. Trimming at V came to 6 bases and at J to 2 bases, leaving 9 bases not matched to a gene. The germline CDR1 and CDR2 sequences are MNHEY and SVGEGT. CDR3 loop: CASSLYGTGANTGELFF. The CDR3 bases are TGTGCCAGCAGCCTATACGGGACAGGGGCCAACACCGGGGAGCTGTTTTTT.

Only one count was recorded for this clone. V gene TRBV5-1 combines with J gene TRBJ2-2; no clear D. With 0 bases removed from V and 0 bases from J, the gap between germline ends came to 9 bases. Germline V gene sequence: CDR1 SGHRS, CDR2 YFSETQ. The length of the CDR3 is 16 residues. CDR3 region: CASSLGLGPNTGELFF. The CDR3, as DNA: TGCGCCAGCAGCTTGGGGCTGGGCCCGAACACCGGGGAGCTGTTTTTT.

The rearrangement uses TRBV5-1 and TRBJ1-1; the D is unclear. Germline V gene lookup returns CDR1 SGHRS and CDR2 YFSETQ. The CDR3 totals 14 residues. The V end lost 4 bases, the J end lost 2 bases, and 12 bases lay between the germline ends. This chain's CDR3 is CASSRLASNTEAFF. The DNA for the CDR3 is TGCGCCAGCAGCCGTCTGGCATCCAACACTGAAGCTTTCTTT.

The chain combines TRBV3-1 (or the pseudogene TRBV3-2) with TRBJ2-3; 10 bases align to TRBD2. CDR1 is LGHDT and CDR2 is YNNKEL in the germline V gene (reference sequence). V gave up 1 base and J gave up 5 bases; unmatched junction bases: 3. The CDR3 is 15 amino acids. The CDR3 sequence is CASSQGGLAEDTQYF. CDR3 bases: TGTGCCAGCAGCCAAGGTGGACTAGCGGAAGATACGCAGTATTTT.

The CDR3 region is CASSPAWGELPNEAFF. For the CDR3, the DNA is TGTGCCAGCAGCCCAGCCTGGGGCGAACTTCCCAATGAAGCTTTCTTT. The V gene is TRBV27, the J gene TRBJ1-1; a weak D match, TRBD1 (5 bases). V lost 6 bases, J lost 7 bases, and 24 bases lay in between. The germline CDR1 and CDR2 sequences are MNHEY and SMNVEV (reference sequence). The CDR3 spans 16 residues.

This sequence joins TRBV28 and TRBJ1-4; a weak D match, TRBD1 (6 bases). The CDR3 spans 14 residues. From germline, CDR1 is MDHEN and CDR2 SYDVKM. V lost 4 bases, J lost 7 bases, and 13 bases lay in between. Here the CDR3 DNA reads TGTGCCAGCAGTTCCATGGACAGCGGTGAAAAACTGTTTTTT. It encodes CASSSMDSGEKLFF.

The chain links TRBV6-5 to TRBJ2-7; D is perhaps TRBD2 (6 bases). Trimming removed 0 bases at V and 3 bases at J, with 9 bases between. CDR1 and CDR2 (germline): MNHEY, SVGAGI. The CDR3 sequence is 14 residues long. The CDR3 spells CASSYSPSVYEQYF. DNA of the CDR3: TGTGCCAGCAGTTACTCCCCTAGCGTCTACGAGCAGTACTTC.

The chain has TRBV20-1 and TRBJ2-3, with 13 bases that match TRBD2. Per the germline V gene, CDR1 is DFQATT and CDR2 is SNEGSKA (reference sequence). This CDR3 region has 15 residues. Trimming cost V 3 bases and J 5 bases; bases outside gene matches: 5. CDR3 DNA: TGCAGTGCTAGTGGACTAGCGGGAGTCATAGATACGCAGTATTTT. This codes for CSASGLAGVIDTQYF.

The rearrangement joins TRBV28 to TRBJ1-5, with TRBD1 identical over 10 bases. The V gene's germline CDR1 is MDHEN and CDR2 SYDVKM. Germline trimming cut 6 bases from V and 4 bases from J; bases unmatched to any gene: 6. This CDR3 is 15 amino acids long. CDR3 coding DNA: TGTGCCAGCAGCCCGGGGACAGGGGTGAATCAGCCCCAGCATTTT. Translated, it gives CASSPGTGVNQPQHF.

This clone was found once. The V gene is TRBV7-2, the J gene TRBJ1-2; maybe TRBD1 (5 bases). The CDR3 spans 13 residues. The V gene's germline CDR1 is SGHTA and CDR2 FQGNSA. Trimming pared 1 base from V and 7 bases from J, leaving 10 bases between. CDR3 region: CASSLGVQGGYTF. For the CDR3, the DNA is TGTGCCAGCAGCTTAGGGGTTCAGGGTGGCTACACCTTC. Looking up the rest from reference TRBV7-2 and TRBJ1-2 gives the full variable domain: GAGVSQSPSNKVTEKGKDVELRCDPISGHTALYWYRQSLGQGLEFLIYFQGNSAPDKSGLPSDRFSAERTGGSVSTLTIQRTQQEDSAVYLCASSLGVQGGYTFGSGTRLTVV.

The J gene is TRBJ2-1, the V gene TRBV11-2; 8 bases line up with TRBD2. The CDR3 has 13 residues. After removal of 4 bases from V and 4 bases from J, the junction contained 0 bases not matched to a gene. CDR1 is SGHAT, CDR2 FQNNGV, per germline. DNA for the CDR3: TGTGCCAGCAGCTCGGGAGGGTACAATGAGCAGTTCTTC. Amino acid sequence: CASSSGGYNEQFF.

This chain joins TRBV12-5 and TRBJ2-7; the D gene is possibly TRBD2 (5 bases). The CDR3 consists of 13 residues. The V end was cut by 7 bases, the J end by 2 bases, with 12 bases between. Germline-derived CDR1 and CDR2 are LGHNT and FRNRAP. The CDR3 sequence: CASVIGGPYEQYF. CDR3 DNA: TGTGCTAGTGTTATCGGAGGTCCCTACGAGCAGTACTTC.

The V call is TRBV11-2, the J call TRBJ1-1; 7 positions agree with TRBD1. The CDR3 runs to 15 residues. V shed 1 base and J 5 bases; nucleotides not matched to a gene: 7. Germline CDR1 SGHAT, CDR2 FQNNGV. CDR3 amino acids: CASSLAPGGGTEAFF. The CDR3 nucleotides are TGTGCCAGCAGCTTAGCGCCAGGGGGAGGAACTGAAGCTTTCTTT.

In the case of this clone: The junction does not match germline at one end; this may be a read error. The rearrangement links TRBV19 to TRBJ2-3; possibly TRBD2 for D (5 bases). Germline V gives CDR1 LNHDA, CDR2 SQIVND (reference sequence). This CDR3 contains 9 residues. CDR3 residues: CASSIGTDF. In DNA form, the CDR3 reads TGTGCCAGTAGTATAGGGACTGACTTT.